This T cell receptor (beta chain) was captured by sequencing in a study of read filtering for tumor transcriptome and immune sequencing. General study findings and limits: About 82% of IR-seq clonotypes had a single read, yet these held 3.5% to 4.5% of reads.

The CDR3 has 17 amino acids. The V gene's germline CDR1 is SEHNR and CDR2 FQNEAQ (reference sequence). Turning to this clonotype: Its antigen is unknown. The junction and the germline gene differ at one end; a read error may be behind it.

The library was built from approximately 400 ng RNA with molecular barcoded adaptors for alpha/delta and beta/gamma chains. TCRdb passed the reads through MiXCR, listing each CDR3 protein once. The data contain about 86,000 distinct CDR3 sequences, more than 9% of them singletons. The receptor was isolated from a donor aged 40 or over with multiple myeloma. Sample: a population of CD138-negative cells sorted from bone marrow. The chain couples TRBV7-9 to TRBJ2-1; 8 bases are shared with TRBD1. CDR3 in DNA: TGTGCCAGCAGCTTAGTAGCAGGGGGCTTCTCCCACAATGAGCAGTTCTTC. It encodes CASSLVAGGFSHNEQFF.